A single sample gave rise to the 21 T cell receptor beta chains below, sequenced in a study of CD8+ T cells in alopecia areata. cDNA prepared by RNA extraction and subsequent reverse transcription served as the template for sequencing. The table came from immunoSEQ multiplex PCR; TCRdb's copy has only in-frame clones and leaves some out. The repertoire holds tens of thousands of clones, with around 67% as singletons. Treatment noted: oral pan-JAK inhibitor, 5-10 mg twice daily. The sequencing used CD8+ T cells sorted from blood, collected at week 24, from a patient treated with tofacitinib. These receptors were obtained from a human donor with alopecia areata.

The chain uses TRBV27 and TRBJ1-1, with TRBD1 matching 10 bases. The CDR3 has 16 amino acids. V gave up 2 bases and J gave up 3 bases; unmatched junction bases: 6. Germline assignment: CDR1 MNHEY and CDR2 SMNVEV (reference sequence). The CDR3 nucleotides read TGTGCCAGCAGTTTAGATCGGACAGGGGGAGACACTGAAGCTTTCTTT. Translated: CASSLDRTGGDTEAFF.

This clone occurred once. The genes are TRBV6-5 and TRBJ2-5, with D possibly TRBD1 on 6 matching bases. Germline values: CDR1 MNHEY, CDR2 SVGAGI. The CDR3 has 13 residues. The V end lost 4 bases, the J end lost 0 bases, and 6 bases lay between the germline ends. CDR3 nucleotide sequence: TGTGCCAGCAGTTGGGACAACCAAGAGACCCAGTACTTC. As protein: CASSWDNQETQYF.

The chain combines TRBV29-1 with TRBJ2-5; tentatively, D is TRBD1 (5 bases). The V end lost 5 bases, the J end lost 4 bases, and 14 bases lay between the germline ends. The CDR3 totals 13 residues. Germline CDR1 reads SQVTM; CDR2 reads ANQGSEA. CDR3 sequence (DNA): TGCAGCGTTCTAGGGGTCGCTCCAGAGACCCAGTACTTC. This encodes CSVLGVAPETQYF.

The rearrangement joins TRBV7-6 to TRBJ2-7; either TRBD1 or TRBD2 may fit D (6 bases each). The length of the CDR3 is 14 residues. Germline V lookup: CDR1 SGHVS, CDR2 FNYEAQ. The V and J ends lost 4 bases and 5 bases respectively, with 15 bases between them. The CDR3 reads CASSSEGGLDEQYF. The CDR3 DNA reads TGTGCCAGCAGCTCCGAAGGGGGGTTGGACGAGCAGTACTTC.

This clone was seen just once. J is TRBJ1-5 and V is TRBV4-2; D is uncertain. CDR3 length: 16 amino acids. V was pared by 0 bases and J by 0 bases, with 9 bases between. Germline V gene sequence: CDR1 LGHNA, CDR2 YNFKEQ. The CDR3 coding sequence is TGTGCCAGCAGCCAAGAGGAGGGAAATAGCAATCAGCCCCAGCATTTT. The encoded protein is CASSQEEGNSNQPQHF.

The chain uses TRBV5-1 and TRBJ2-7, with 8 bases aligning to TRBD1. The CDR3 contains 14 residues. Trimming removed 0 bases from V and 4 bases from J; junction bases left unmatched: 3. The V gene's germline CDR1 is SGHRS and CDR2 YFSETQ. The CDR3 reads CASSLGQGQYEQYF. In DNA, the CDR3 is TGCGCCAGCAGCTTGGGACAGGGGCAGTACGAGCAGTACTTC.

The V gene is TRBV6-5, the J gene TRBJ1-5; TRBD1 aligns across 8 bases. The CDR3 is 14 residues long. V dropped 5 bases and J dropped 7; count of bases not matched to a gene: 7. The germline V gene has CDR1 MNHEY and CDR2 SVGAGI. The CDR3 sequence is CASSRTGWEQPQHF. Written as DNA, the CDR3 is TGTGCCAGCAGTCGGACAGGGTGGGAACAGCCCCAGCATTTT.

This clone was seen many times. CDR3 coding DNA: TGTGCCAGCAGCTACCTAGCGAGCTCCTACAATGAGCAGTTCTTC. This gives the protein CASSYLASSYNEQFF. The chain couples TRBV7-9 to TRBJ2-1, with a possible D match to TRBD2 (6 bases). V was trimmed by 4 bases and J by 0 bases, leaving 10 bases between them. CDR3 length equals 15 residues. Germline values: CDR1 SEHNR, CDR2 FQNEAQ (reference sequence). The variable domain in full, completed from reference TRBV7-9 and TRBJ2-1, reads DTGVSQNPRHKITKRGQNVTFRCDPISEHNRLYWYRQTLGQGPEFLTYFQNEAQLEKSRLLSDRFSAERPKGSFSTLEIQRTEQGDSAMYLCASSYLASSYNEQFFGPGTRLTVL.

The chain recombines TRBV29-1 with TRBJ2-7; D is unresolved. The CDR3 covers 12 residues. V was shortened by 1 base and J by 5 bases, with 9 bases between the two germline ends. Germline CDR1 and CDR2: SQVTM and ANQGSEA. The CDR3 coding sequence is TGCAGCGTTGAAGGAGGAATCCACGAGCAGTACTTC. Encoded protein: CSVEGGIHEQYF.

The chain couples TRBV9 to TRBJ2-3, with a possible D match to TRBD2 (6 bases). CDR1 and CDR2 from the germline V gene are SGDLS and YYNGEE. The V gene lost 6 bases and the J gene lost 1 base, with 21 bases spanning the gap. The CDR3 is 17 residues long. The CDR3 sequence: CASMAGPGARGTDTQYF. The DNA for the CDR3 is TGTGCCAGCATGGCGGGGCCGGGCGCCCGCGGCACAGATACGCAGTATTTT.

The chain has TRBV29-1 and TRBJ2-2; 8 bases are shared with TRBD2. From germline, CDR1 is SQVTM and CDR2 ANQGSEA. V gave up 2 bases and J gave up 0 bases; unmatched junction bases: 2. The CDR3 consists of 15 residues. The CDR3 here is CSVESGGTNTGELFF. As DNA, the CDR3 is TGCAGCGTTGAAAGCGGGGGCACGAACACCGGGGAGCTGTTTTTT.

V is TRBV19 and J is TRBJ1-5; D gene ambiguous. Per germline, CDR1 LNHDA and CDR2 SQIVND (reference sequence). The CDR3 spans 13 residues. Trimming pared 9 bases from V and 5 bases from J, leaving 14 bases between. CDR3 nucleotides: TGTGCCAGCCCATTCTGCCTTTATCAGCCCCAGCATTTT. Translation: CASPFCLYQPQHF.

The chain links TRBV29-1 to TRBJ1-2; no definite D call. Germline CDR1 reads SQVTM; CDR2 reads ANQGSEA. V lost 6 bases, J lost 4 bases, and 21 bases lay in between. The CDR3 contains 15 residues. The CDR3 region is CSVGSWEVLSYGYTF. The CDR3 DNA follows: TGCAGCGTGGGGTCCTGGGAGGTTCTATCCTATGGCTACACCTTC.

The chain is built from TRBV27 and TRBJ2-7; TRBD1 aligns across 8 bases. V was clipped by 3 bases and J by 3 bases; unmatched bases: 7. There are 15 residues in the CDR3. Germline lookup yields CDR1 MNHEY and CDR2 SMNVEV (reference sequence). The CDR3 loop is CASSFGQGGSYEQYF. The CDR3 nucleotides read TGTGCCAGCAGTTTTGGACAGGGAGGTAGCTACGAGCAGTACTTC.

As for this clone: The same CDR3 can be traced to other DNA sequences in this sample. This sequence joins TRBV7-9 and TRBJ2-7; D not resolved. Trimming took off 4 bases at V and 0 bases at J, with 16 bases between the two ends. Germline CDR1 reads SEHNR; CDR2 reads FQNEAQ (reference sequence). This CDR3 comprises 16 residues. CDR3 in DNA: TGTGCCAGCAGCTCCTCCACCGGGCTACTCTCCTACGAGCAGTACTTC. Residues: CASSSSTGLLSYEQYF.

The chain uses TRBV11-2 and TRBJ1-6, with D possibly TRBD1 on 5 matching bases. The CDR3 totals 16 residues. CDR1 and CDR2 from the germline V gene are SGHAT and FQNNGV. Trimming left V 0 bases short and J 7 bases short, with 13 bases between. CDR3: CASSLERGIRNSPLHF. DNA of the CDR3: TGTGCCAGCAGCTTAGAGCGGGGGATCAGGAATTCACCCCTCCACTTT.

The V and J genes are TRBV25-1 and TRBJ2-3, with TRBD2 matching over 8 bases. Unmatched junction bases numbered 13, after V lost 5 bases and J lost 0 bases. The germline V gene has CDR1 MGHDK and CDR2 SYGVNS. CDR3 size: 18 residues. The CDR3, as DNA: TGTGCCAGCAGTACCCAAGCTAGCGGGTGGGGTAGCACAGATACGCAGTATTTT. Amino acid sequence: CASSTQASGWGSTDTQYF.

The chain recombines TRBV25-1 with TRBJ2-5; a possible D gene is TRBD1 (5 bases). Germline CDR1 reads MGHDK; CDR2 reads SYGVNS. V was pared by 8 bases and J by 2 bases, with 15 bases between. This CDR3 has 14 residues. The CDR3 is CASSEGQGQETQYF. DNA for the CDR3: TGTGCCAGCTCAGAAGGGCAGGGACAAGAGACCCAGTACTTC.

The gene calls are TRBV5-1 and TRBJ1-2; D not resolved. V lost 2 bases and J 2 bases, leaving 10 bases between the germline ends. CDR3 length: 14 residues. CDR1 is SGHRS and CDR2 is YFSETQ in the germline V gene. DNA of the CDR3: TGCGCCAGCAGCTTTGGAGAAGTAAACTATGGCTACACCTTC. Translated: CASSFGEVNYGYTF. The whole variable domain, filled in from reference TRBV5-1 and TRBJ1-2, reads KAGVTQTPRYLIKTRGQQVTLSCSPISGHRSVSWYQQTPGQGLQFLFEYFSETQRNKGNFPGRFSGRQFSNSRSEMNVSTLELGDSALYLCASSFGEVNYGYTFGSGTRLTVV.

V and J are TRBV4-1 and TRBJ2-3, with 8 bases identical to TRBD2. The trim removed 1 base at V and 2 bases at J, leaving 8 bases unmatched. Germline V lookup: CDR1 MGHRA, CDR2 YSYEKL. The length of the CDR3 is 17 residues. CDR3 loop: CASSQAPGGPNTDTQYF. The CDR3 nucleotides are TGCGCCAGCAGCCAAGCCCCGGGGGGGCCTAACACAGATACGCAGTATTTT.

The chain joins TRBV2 to TRBJ2-3; the match to TRBD2 covers 8 bases. V shed 8 bases, J shed 4 bases, and the junction held 11 bases outside the gene matches. CDR3 length: 15 residues. Germline CDR1 SNHLY, CDR2 FYNNEI. CDR3 coding DNA: TGTGCCAGCGTTAGCGGGAAGTTTCAATCAGATACGCAGTATTTT. Its translation: CASVSGKFQSDTQYF.